This T cell receptor (beta chain) was documented in a study of blood T cell repertoires in COVID-19. The CDR3 spans 12 residues. Germline V lookup: CDR1 SGHAT, CDR2 FQNNGV. V was shortened by 5 bases and J by 5 bases, with 7 bases between the two germline ends. Repertoires were generated with immunoSEQ multiplex PCR, while TCRdb's copy carries only in-frame clones and drops some. The sample has 250,000 to 400,000 clones; about 89% are singletons. The rearrangement joins TRBV11-2 to TRBJ1-5; TRBD1 is a possible D gene (5 bases). What was sequenced was PBMCs or T cells enriched from blood (not recorded which). The source of this sequence is a man aged 55-75 years who had recovered from COVID-19. This CDR3 reads CASSVQDQPQHF. The CDR3 DNA follows: TGTGCCAGCAGCGTACAGGATCAGCCCCAGCATTTT.